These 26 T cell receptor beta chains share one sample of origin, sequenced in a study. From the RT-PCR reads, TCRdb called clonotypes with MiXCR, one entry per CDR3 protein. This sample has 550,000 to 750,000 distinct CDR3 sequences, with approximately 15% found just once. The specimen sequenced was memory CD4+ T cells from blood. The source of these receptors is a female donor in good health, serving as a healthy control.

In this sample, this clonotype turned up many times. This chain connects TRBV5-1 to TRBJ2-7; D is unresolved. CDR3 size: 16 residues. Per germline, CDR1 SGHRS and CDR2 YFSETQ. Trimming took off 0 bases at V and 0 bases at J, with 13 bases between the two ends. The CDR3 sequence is CASSLEGTLGSYEQYF. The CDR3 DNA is TGCGCCAGCAGCTTGGAGGGCACCCTGGGCTCCTACGAGCAGTACTTC.

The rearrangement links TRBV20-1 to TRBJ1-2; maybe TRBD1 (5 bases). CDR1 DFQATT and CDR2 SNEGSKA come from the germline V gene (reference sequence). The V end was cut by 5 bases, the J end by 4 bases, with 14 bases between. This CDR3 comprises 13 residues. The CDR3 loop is CSAQRGGVYGYTF. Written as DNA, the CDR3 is TGCAGTGCTCAGAGGGGAGGAGTCTATGGCTACACCTTC.

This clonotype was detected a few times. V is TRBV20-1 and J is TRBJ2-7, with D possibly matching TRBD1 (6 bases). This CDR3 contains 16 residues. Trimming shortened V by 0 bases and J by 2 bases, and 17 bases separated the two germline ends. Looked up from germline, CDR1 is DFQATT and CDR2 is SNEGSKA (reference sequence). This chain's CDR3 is CSARDRKTTGTYEQYF. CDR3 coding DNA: TGCAGTGCTAGAGACCGAAAAACCACAGGGACCTACGAGCAGTACTTC.

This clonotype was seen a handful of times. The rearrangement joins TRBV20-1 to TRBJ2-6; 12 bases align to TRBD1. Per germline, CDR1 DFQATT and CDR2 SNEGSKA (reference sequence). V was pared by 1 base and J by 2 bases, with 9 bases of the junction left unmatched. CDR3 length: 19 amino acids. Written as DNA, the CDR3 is TGCAGTGCTAGAGGGGGACCGGGACAGGGGGCGACTGGGGCCAACGTCCTGACTTTC. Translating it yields CSARGGPGQGATGANVLTF.

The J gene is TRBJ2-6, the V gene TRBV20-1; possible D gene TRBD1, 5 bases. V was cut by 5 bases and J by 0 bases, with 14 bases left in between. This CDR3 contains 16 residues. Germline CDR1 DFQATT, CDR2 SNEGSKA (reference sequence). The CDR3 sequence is CSASLGALSGANVLTF. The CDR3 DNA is TGCAGTGCTTCGCTAGGGGCTCTCTCTGGGGCCAACGTCCTGACTTTC.

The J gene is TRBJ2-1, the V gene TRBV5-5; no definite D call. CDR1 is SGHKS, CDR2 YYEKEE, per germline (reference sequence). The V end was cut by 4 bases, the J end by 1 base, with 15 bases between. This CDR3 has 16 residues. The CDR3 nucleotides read TGTGCCAGCAGCCTGGGTATTAGGGATTCCTACAATGAGCAGTTCTTC. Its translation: CASSLGIRDSYNEQFF.

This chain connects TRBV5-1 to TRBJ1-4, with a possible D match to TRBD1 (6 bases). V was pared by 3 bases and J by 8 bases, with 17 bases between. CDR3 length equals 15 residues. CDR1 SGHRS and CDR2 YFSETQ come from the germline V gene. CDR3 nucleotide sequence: TGCGCCAGCAGCTCAACGGGACACGGAGGGGAAAAACTGTTTTTT. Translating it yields CASSSTGHGGEKLFF.

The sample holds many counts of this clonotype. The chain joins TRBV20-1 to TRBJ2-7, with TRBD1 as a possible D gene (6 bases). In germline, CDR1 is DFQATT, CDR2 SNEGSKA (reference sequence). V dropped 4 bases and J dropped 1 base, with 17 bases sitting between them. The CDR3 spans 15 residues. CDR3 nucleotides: TGCAGTGCTATTACTACAGGGCGTGGGTCCTACGAGCAGTACTTC. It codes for CSAITTGRGSYEQYF.

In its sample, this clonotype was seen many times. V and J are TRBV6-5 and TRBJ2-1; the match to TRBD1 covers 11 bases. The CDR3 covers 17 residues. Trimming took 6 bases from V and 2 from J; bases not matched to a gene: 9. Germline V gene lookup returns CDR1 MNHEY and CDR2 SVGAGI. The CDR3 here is CASSTTLGQGAYNEQFF. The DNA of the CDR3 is TGTGCCAGCAGCACGACCTTGGGACAGGGGGCCTACAATGAGCAGTTCTTC.

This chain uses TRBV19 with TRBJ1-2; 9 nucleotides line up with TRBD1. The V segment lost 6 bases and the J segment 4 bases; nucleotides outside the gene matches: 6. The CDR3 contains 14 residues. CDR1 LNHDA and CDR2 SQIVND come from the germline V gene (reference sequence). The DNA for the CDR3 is TGTGCCAGTAGAACGGACAGGGGCGGCTATGGCTACACCTTC. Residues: CASRTDRGGYGYTF.

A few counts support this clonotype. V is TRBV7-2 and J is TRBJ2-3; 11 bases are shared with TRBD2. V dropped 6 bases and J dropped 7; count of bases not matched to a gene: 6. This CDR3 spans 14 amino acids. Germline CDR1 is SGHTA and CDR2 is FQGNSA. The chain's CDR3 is CASSSGGARNTQYF. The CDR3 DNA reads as TGTGCCAGCAGTAGCGGGGGGGCCAGGAATACGCAGTATTTT. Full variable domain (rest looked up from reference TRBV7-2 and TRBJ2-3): GAGVSQSPSNKVTEKGKDVELRCDPISGHTALYWYRQSLGQGLEFLIYFQGNSAPDKSGLPSDRFSAERTGGSVSTLTIQRTQQEDSAVYLCASSSGGARNTQYFGPGTRLTVL.

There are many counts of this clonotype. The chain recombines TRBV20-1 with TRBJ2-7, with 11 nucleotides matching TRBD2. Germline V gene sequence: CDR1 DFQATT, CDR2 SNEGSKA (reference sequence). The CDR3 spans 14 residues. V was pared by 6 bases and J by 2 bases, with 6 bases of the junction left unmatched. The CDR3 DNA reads TGCAGTGCAGGGAAGGGACTAGCGGCCTACGAGCAGTACTTC. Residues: CSAGKGLAAYEQYF.

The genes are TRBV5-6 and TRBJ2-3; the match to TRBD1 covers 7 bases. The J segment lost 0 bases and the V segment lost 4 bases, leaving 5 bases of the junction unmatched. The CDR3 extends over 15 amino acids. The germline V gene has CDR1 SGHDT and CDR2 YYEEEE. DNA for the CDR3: TGTGCCAGCAGCCGGAGACAGGGAAGCACAGATACGCAGTATTTT. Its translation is CASSRRQGSTDTQYF. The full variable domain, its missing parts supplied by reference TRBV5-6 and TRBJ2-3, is DAGVTQSPTHLIKTRGQQVTLRCSPKSGHDTVSWYQQALGQGPQFIFQYYEEEERQRGNFPDRFSGHQFPNYSSELNVNALLLGDSALYLCASSRRQGSTDTQYFGPGTRLTVL.

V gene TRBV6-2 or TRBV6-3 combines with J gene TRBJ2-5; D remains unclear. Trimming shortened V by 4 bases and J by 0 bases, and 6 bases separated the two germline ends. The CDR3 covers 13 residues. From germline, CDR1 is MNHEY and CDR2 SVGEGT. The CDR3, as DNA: TGTGCCAGCAGTTCCTGGGACCAAGAGACCCAGTACTTC. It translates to CASSSWDQETQYF.

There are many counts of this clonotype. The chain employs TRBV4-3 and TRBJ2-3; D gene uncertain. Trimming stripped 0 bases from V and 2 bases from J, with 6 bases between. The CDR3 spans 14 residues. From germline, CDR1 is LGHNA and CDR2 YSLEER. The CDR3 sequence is CASSQESYTDTQYF. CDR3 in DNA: TGCGCCAGCAGCCAAGAGAGTTACACAGATACGCAGTATTTT.

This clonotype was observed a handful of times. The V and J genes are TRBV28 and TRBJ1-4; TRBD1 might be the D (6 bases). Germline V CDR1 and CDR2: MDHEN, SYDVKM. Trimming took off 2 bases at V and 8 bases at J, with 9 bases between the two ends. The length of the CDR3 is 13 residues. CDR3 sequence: CASSLARGEKLFF. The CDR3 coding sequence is TGTGCCAGCAGTTTAGCAAGGGGGGAAAAACTGTTTTTT.

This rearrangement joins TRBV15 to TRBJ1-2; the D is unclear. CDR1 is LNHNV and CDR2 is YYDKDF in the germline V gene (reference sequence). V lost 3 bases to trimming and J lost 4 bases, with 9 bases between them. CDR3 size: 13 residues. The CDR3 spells CATSRDKTYGYTF. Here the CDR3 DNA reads TGTGCCACCAGCAGGGATAAAACCTATGGCTACACCTTC.

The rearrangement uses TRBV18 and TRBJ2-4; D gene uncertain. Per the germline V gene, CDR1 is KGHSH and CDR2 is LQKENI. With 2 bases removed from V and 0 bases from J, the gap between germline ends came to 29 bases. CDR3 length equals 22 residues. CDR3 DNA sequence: TGTGCCAGCTCACCATGGCCAGGAGTTCGTGCGGAACGTCTTGAAGCCAAAAACATTCAGTACTTC. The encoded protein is CASSPWPGVRAERLEAKNIQYF.

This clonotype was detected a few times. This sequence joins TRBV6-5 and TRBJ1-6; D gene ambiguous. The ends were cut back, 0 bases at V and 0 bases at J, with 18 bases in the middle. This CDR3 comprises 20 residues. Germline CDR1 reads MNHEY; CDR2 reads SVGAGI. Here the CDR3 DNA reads TGTGCCAGCAGTTACTCGATTTTCAGGCTCCAAAGCTCCTATAATTCACCCCTCCACTTT. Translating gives CASSYSIFRLQSSYNSPLHF.

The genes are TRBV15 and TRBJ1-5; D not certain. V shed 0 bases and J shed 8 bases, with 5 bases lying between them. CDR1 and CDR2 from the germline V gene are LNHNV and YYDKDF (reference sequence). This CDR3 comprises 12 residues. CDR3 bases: TGTGCCACCAGCAGAGATATAAAGCCCCAGCATTTT. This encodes CATSRDIKPQHF.

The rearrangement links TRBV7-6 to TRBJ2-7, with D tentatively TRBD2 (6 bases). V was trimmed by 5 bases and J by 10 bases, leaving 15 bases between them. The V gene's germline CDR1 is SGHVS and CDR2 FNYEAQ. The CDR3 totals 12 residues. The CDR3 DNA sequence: TGTGCCAGCAGCGCCCGGCGGGATGAACAGTACTTC. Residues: CASSARRDEQYF.

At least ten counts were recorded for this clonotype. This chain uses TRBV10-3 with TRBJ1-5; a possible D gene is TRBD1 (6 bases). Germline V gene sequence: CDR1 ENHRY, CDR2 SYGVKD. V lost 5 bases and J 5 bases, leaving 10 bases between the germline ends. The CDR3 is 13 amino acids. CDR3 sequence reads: CAISIQGDQPQHF. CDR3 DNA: TGTGCCATCAGTATACAGGGAGATCAGCCCCAGCATTTT.

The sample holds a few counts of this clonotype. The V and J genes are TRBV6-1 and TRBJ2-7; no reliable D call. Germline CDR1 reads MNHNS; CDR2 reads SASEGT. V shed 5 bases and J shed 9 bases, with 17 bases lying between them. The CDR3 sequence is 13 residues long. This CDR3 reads CASSPGLQTGQYF. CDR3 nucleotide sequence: TGTGCCAGCAGTCCGGGTCTCCAGACTGGGCAGTACTTC.

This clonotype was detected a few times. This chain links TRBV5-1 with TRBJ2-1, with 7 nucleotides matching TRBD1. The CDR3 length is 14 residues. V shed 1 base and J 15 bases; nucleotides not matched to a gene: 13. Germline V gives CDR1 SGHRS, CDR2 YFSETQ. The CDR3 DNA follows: TGCGCCAGCAGCTTGACCCGGGACAGAGTTCTTGGGTTCTTC. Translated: CASSLTRDRVLGFF.

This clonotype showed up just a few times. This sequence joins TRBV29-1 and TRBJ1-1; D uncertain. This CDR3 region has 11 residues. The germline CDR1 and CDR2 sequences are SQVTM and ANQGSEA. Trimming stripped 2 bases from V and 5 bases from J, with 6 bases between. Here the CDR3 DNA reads TGCAGCGTTGAACCGGGGACTGAAGCTTTCTTT. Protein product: CSVEPGTEAFF.

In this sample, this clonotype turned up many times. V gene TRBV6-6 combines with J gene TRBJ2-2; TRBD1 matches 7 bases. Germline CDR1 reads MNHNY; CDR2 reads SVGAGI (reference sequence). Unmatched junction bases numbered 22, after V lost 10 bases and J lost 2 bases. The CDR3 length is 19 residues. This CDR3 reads CAKSLLAPRTGANTGELFF. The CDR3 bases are TGTGCCAAGAGCCTACTTGCCCCCCGCACAGGGGCTAACACCGGGGAGCTGTTTTTT.